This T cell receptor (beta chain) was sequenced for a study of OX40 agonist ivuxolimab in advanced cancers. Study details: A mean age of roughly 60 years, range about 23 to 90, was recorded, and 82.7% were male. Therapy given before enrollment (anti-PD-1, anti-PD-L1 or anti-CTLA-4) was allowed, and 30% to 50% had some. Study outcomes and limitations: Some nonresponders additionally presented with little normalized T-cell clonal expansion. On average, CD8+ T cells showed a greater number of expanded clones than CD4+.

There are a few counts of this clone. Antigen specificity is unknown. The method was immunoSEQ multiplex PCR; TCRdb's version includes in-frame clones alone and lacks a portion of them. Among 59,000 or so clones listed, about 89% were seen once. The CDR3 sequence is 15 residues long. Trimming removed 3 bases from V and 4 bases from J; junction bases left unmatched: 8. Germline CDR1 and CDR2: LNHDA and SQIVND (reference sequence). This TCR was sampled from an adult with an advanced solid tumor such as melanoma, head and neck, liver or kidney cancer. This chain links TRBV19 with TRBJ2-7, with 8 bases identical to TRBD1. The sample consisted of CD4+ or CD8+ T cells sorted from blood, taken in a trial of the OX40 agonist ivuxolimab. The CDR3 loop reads CASSISGTGLYEQYF. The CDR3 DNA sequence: TGTGCCAGTAGTATCTCCGGGACAGGACTATACGAGCAGTACTTC.